This is a list of T cell receptor beta chains from one sample in a study of T cell responses to AZD1222 COVID-19 vaccine. Here immunoSEQ multiplex PCR was the method, and the copy in TCRdb shows in-frame clones only, minus some. Of 150,000 to 170,000 clones in the sample, around nine tenths were seen once. Specimen: peripheral blood, collected on day 0 of AZD1222 vaccination. The receptors originated from an adult in good health. The CDR3 runs from the conserved cysteine through the conserved F or W. The D gene is left open where the match is weak. Size is omitted from some rows. Given values are once, few, many or a class for expanded clones.

d_gene: TRBD1
abundance: NA
j_gene: TRBJ1-1
v_gene: TRBV6-1
CDR3aa: CASRDRAFTEAFF
CDR3nt: TGTGCCAGCCGTGACAGGGCCTTCACTGAAGCTTTCTTT

d_gene: NA
abundance: NA
j_gene: TRBJ1-2
v_gene: TRBV12-3/TRBV12-4
CDR3aa: CASRGPTGGYTF
CDR3nt: TGTGCCAGCAGAGGGCCCACAGGAGGCTACACCTTC

d_gene: TRBD2
abundance: NA
j_gene: TRBJ2-1
v_gene: TRBV27
CDR3aa: CASTGRNTRTSGGYNEQFF
CDR3nt: TGTGCCAGCACGGGCCGGAATACACGGACTAGCGGGGGGTACAATGAGCAGTTCTTC

d_gene: NA
abundance: NA
j_gene: TRBJ1-5
v_gene: TRBV27
CDR3aa: CASSLSWGADNQPQHF
CDR3nt: TGTGCCAGCAGTTTATCATGGGGGGCGGACAATCAGCCCCAGCATTTT

d_gene: NA
abundance: NA
j_gene: TRBJ1-5
v_gene: TRBV18
CDR3aa: CASSTAHPAQPQHF
CDR3nt: TGTGCCAGCTCAACCGCGCATCCCGCTCAGCCCCAGCATTTT

d_gene: NA
abundance: once
j_gene: TRBJ1-4
v_gene: TRBV5-1
CDR3aa: CASSLVSPATNEKLFF
CDR3nt: TGCGCCAGCAGCTTAGTCTCTCCCGCAACTAATGAAAAACTGTTTTTT

d_gene: NA
abundance: once
j_gene: TRBJ1-1
v_gene: TRBV6-4
CDR3aa: CASSTDSWTEAFF
CDR3nt: TGTGCCAGCAGCACCGATAGTTGGACTGAAGCTTTCTTT

d_gene: NA
abundance: NA
j_gene: TRBJ2-2
v_gene: TRBV2
CDR3aa: CASRAENGDTGELFF
CDR3nt: TGTGCCAGCAGAGCGGAAAACGGGGACACCGGGGAGCTGTTTTTT

d_gene: NA
abundance: NA
j_gene: TRBJ2-5
v_gene: TRBV14
CDR3aa: CASSQEAGAGKTQYF
CDR3nt: TGTGCCAGCAGCCAAGAGGCGGGGGCTGGAAAGACCCAGTACTTC

d_gene: NA
abundance: NA
j_gene: TRBJ2-2
v_gene: TRBV27
CDR3aa: CASSPNTGELFF
CDR3nt: TGTGCCAGCAGCCCTAACACCGGGGAGCTGTTTTTT

d_gene: TRBD1
abundance: NA
j_gene: TRBJ1-2
v_gene: TRBV6-6
CDR3aa: CASTVWDSLGYGYTF
CDR3nt: TGTGCCTCTACGGTGTGGGACAGCCTCGGCTATGGCTACACCTTC

d_gene: NA
abundance: NA
j_gene: TRBJ1-1
v_gene: TRBV9
CDR3aa: CASSGGGRSEAFF
CDR3nt: TGTGCCAGCAGCGGGGGCGGGAGGTCTGAAGCTTTCTTT

d_gene: NA
abundance: once
j_gene: TRBJ2-7
v_gene: TRBV20-1
CDR3aa: CSASRVDGYEQYF
CDR3nt: TGCAGTGCTAGTAGGGTGGACGGCTACGAGCAGTACTTC

d_gene: NA
abundance: NA
j_gene: TRBJ1-1
v_gene: TRBV7-9
CDR3aa: CASSLLGREDMNTEAFF
CDR3nt: TGTGCCAGCAGCTTACTGGGGAGGGAAGACATGAACACTGAAGCTTTCTTT

d_gene: TRBD2
abundance: once
j_gene: TRBJ2-1
v_gene: TRBV30
CDR3aa: CAWSVRQGLAGGSEQFF
CDR3nt: TGTGCCTGGAGTGTACGGCAGGGACTAGCGGGAGGATCCGAGCAGTTCTTC

d_gene: NA
abundance: NA
j_gene: TRBJ2-1
v_gene: TRBV5-1
CDR3aa: CASSPAGITAYNEQFF
CDR3nt: TGCGCCAGCAGCCCCGCCGGGATCACCGCGTACAATGAGCAGTTCTTC

d_gene: TRBD1
abundance: NA
j_gene: TRBJ1-1
v_gene: TRBV5-1
CDR3aa: CASSLAGRPGQLNTEAFF
CDR3nt: TGCGCCAGCAGCTTGGCTGGCCGCCCGGGACAGCTGAACACTGAAGCTTTCTTT

d_gene: TRBD1
abundance: NA
j_gene: TRBJ2-7
v_gene: TRBV28
CDR3aa: CASSFLEQGQNEQYF
CDR3nt: TGTGCCAGCAGTTTTTTAGAACAGGGGCAAAACGAGCAGTACTTC

d_gene: NA
abundance: NA
j_gene: TRBJ1-4
v_gene: TRBV5-4
CDR3aa: CASSAPPSEKLFF
CDR3nt: TGTGCCAGCAGCGCACCCCCGTCCGAAAAACTGTTTTTT

d_gene: NA
abundance: NA
j_gene: TRBJ1-1
v_gene: TRBV23-1
CDR3aa: CASSQGVDTEAFF
CDR3nt: TGCGCCAGCAGTCAGGGTGTAGACACTGAAGCTTTCTTT

d_gene: NA
abundance: NA
j_gene: TRBJ2-7
v_gene: TRBV5-6
CDR3aa: CASQAHRASPYEQYF
CDR3nt: TGTGCCAGCCAAGCTCACAGGGCGAGCCCCTACGAGCAGTACTTC

d_gene: TRBD1
abundance: NA
j_gene: TRBJ1-5
v_gene: TRBV2
CDR3aa: CASSQGQSNQPQHF
CDR3nt: TGTGCCAGCAGTCAGGGACAGAGCAATCAGCCCCAGCATTTT

d_gene: TRBD1
abundance: NA
j_gene: TRBJ1-2
v_gene: TRBV29-1
CDR3aa: CSVEEGAEGYGYTF
CDR3nt: TGCAGCGTTGAGGAGGGGGCAGAGGGCTATGGCTACACCTTC

d_gene: NA
abundance: once
j_gene: TRBJ2-5
v_gene: TRBV7-2
CDR3aa: CASTSYNQETQYF
CDR3nt: TGTGCCAGCACCTCCTATAATCAAGAGACCCAGTACTTC

d_gene: TRBD1
abundance: NA
j_gene: TRBJ2-7
v_gene: TRBV11-2
CDR3aa: CASSLARDRGRGFTYEQYF
CDR3nt: TGTGCCAGCAGCCTAGCCCGGGACAGGGGGCGGGGATTCACCTACGAGCAGTACTTC

d_gene: TRBD1
abundance: NA
j_gene: TRBJ2-7
v_gene: TRBV7-2
CDR3aa: CASSLGQGAGSYEQYF
CDR3nt: TGTGCCAGCAGCTTAGGACAGGGGGCAGGCTCCTACGAGCAGTACTTC

d_gene: NA
abundance: NA
j_gene: TRBJ1-2
v_gene: TRBV9
CDR3aa: CASSVATGGGYGYTF
CDR3nt: TGTGCCAGCAGCGTAGCTACAGGCGGCGGCTATGGCTACACCTTC

d_gene: TRBD2
abundance: NA
j_gene: TRBJ2-7
v_gene: TRBV11-2
CDR3aa: CASSPTPAGGPYEQYF
CDR3nt: TGTGCCAGCAGCCCGACGCCAGCGGGAGGTCCCTACGAGCAGTACTTC

d_gene: NA
abundance: once
j_gene: TRBJ1-4
v_gene: TRBV7-2
CDR3aa: CASSLTAPNEKLFF
CDR3nt: TGTGCCAGCAGCTTGACAGCCCCGAATGAAAAACTGTTTTTT

d_gene: NA
abundance: NA
j_gene: TRBJ2-7
v_gene: TRBV5-1
CDR3aa: CASSLVGLLPYEQYF
CDR3nt: TGCGCCAGCAGCTTGGTCGGACTGCTTCCCTACGAGCAGTACTTC

d_gene: NA
abundance: NA
j_gene: TRBJ2-5
v_gene: TRBV27
CDR3aa: CASSPVGPETQYF
CDR3nt: TGTGCCAGCAGTCCGGTGGGACCGGAGACCCAGTACTTC

d_gene: NA
abundance: NA
j_gene: TRBJ2-5
v_gene: TRBV29-1
CDR3aa: CSVDSGLRDLETQYF
CDR3nt: TGCAGCGTTGATTCGGGGCTACGGGATCTTGAGACCCAGTACTTC

d_gene: TRBD1
abundance: few
j_gene: TRBJ1-2
v_gene: TRBV9
CDR3aa: CASSSERGLDYGYTF
CDR3nt: TGTGCCAGCAGCTCCGAGAGGGGGCTCGACTATGGCTACACCTTC

d_gene: NA
abundance: NA
j_gene: TRBJ1-4
v_gene: TRBV24-1
CDR3aa: CATSDPYHGEKLFF
CDR3nt: TGTGCCACCAGTGATCCCTACCACGGGGAAAAACTGTTTTTT

d_gene: NA
abundance: NA
j_gene: TRBJ1-2
v_gene: TRBV29-1
CDR3aa: CSVATPRQGSGYTF
CDR3nt: TGCAGCGTTGCAACCCCGAGGCAGGGAAGTGGCTACACCTTC

d_gene: NA
abundance: NA
j_gene: TRBJ1-2
v_gene: TRBV6-1
CDR3aa: CASSELGEGTKGYTF
CDR3nt: TGTGCCAGCAGTGAATTGGGGGAGGGGACGAAAGGCTACACCTTC

d_gene: NA
abundance: NA
j_gene: TRBJ1-5
v_gene: TRBV5-6
CDR3aa: CASSFGTVVGPQHF
CDR3nt: TGTGCCAGCAGCTTCGGGACCGTCGTGGGACCCCAGCATTTT

d_gene: TRBD2
abundance: NA
j_gene: TRBJ2-2
v_gene: TRBV19
CDR3aa: CASSLRSLAGGNTGELFF
CDR3nt: TGTGCCAGTAGTCTTCGCTCCCTAGCGGGAGGGAACACCGGGGAGCTGTTTTTT

d_gene: NA
abundance: NA
j_gene: TRBJ1-2
v_gene: TRBV4-3
CDR3aa: CASSQGGHSSYGYTF
CDR3nt: TGCGCCAGCAGCCAAGGAGGACACTCGAGCTATGGCTACACCTTC

d_gene: NA
abundance: NA
j_gene: TRBJ1-4
v_gene: TRBV5-1
CDR3aa: CASSLGTTNEKLFF
CDR3nt: TGCGCCAGCAGCTTGGGGACCACTAATGAAAAACTGTTTTTT

d_gene: TRBD2
abundance: few
j_gene: TRBJ2-3
v_gene: TRBV28
CDR3aa: CASSPWSGGSTDTQYF
CDR3nt: TGTGCCAGCAGTCCGTGGTCGGGGGGAAGCACAGATACGCAGTATTTT

d_gene: NA
abundance: NA
j_gene: TRBJ1-1
v_gene: TRBV9
CDR3aa: CASSASPGRAFF
CDR3nt: TGTGCCAGCAGCGCCTCGCCAGGACGAGCTTTCTTT

d_gene: NA
abundance: NA
j_gene: TRBJ2-7
v_gene: TRBV27
CDR3aa: CASSVLGGPSYEQYF
CDR3nt: TGTGCCAGCAGTGTCCTTGGCGGACCCTCCTACGAGCAGTACTTC

d_gene: NA
abundance: NA
j_gene: TRBJ1-5
v_gene: TRBV5-1
CDR3aa: CASSLDSNQPQHF
CDR3nt: TGCGCCAGCAGCTTGGACAGCAATCAGCCCCAGCATTTT

d_gene: NA
abundance: NA
j_gene: TRBJ1-5
v_gene: TRBV7-2
CDR3aa: CASSLADGQPQHF
CDR3nt: TGTGCCAGCAGCCTGGCAGATGGGCAGCCCCAGCATTTT

d_gene: TRBD1
abundance: NA
j_gene: TRBJ2-2
v_gene: TRBV12-5
CDR3aa: CASGLVPDRGSNTGELFF
CDR3nt: TGTGCTAGTGGTTTGGTACCGGACAGGGGGTCAAACACCGGGGAGCTGTTTTTT

d_gene: NA
abundance: few
j_gene: TRBJ1-4
v_gene: TRBV4-3
CDR3aa: CASSQGPGGNEKLFF
CDR3nt: TGCGCCAGCAGCCAGGGGCCCGGGGGTAATGAAAAACTGTTTTTT

d_gene: NA
abundance: NA
j_gene: TRBJ1-5
v_gene: TRBV29-1
CDR3aa: CSVGADQPQHF
CDR3nt: TGCAGCGTTGGTGCTGATCAGCCCCAGCATTTT

d_gene: NA
abundance: NA
j_gene: TRBJ1-3
v_gene: TRBV28
CDR3aa: CASSPPAGSGNTIYF
CDR3nt: TGTGCCAGCAGTCCCCCGGCAGGCTCTGGAAACACCATATATTTT